This entry concerns a single TCR beta chain. Its antigen remains unknown. The data originate from a study of shared clonotypes between healthy human individuals. Study results and caveats: Non-shared clonotypes had lower generation probabilities than clonotypes shared by all four sorted-subset donors.

CDR3 length equals 13 residues. The germline gives CDR1 SGHTA, CDR2 FQGNSA. The V gene lost 3 bases and the J gene lost 3 bases, with 6 bases spanning the gap. The split of CD4+ cells yielded CD45RA+ naive and CD45RA-negative memory subsets. An approximately 200 ng quantity of DNA, about 30,000 T cell genomes, went into the sorted-subset replicate PCRs. Repertoires were generated with immunoSEQ multiplex PCR, while TCRdb's copy carries only in-frame clones and drops some. The sample records about 1 million clones, approximately 72% being singletons. Sequenced input: memory CD4+ T cells sorted from blood. Subset specified: CD45RA-negative fraction. The chain recombines TRBV7-2 with TRBJ2-1; no firm D call. The receptor's source is a man between 18 and 29 years old in good health. CDR3 residues: CASSFGFYNEQFF. Written as DNA, the CDR3 is TGTGCCAGCAGCTTCGGCTTCTACAATGAGCAGTTCTTC.